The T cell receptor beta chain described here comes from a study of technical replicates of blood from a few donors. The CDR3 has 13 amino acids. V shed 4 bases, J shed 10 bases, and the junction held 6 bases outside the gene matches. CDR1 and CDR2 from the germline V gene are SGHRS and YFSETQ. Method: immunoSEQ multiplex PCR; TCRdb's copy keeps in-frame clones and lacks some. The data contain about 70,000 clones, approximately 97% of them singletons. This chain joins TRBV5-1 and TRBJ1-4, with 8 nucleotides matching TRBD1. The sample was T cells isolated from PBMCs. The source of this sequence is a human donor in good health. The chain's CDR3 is CASSLGQGGKLFF. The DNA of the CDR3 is TGCGCCAGCAGCCTCGGACAGGGCGGAAAACTGTTTTTT.